This TCR beta chain was identified during a study of a mutant IDH1 vaccine in newly diagnosed glioma (dated by TCRdb to the early 2020s). Regarding the study in general: In the chemotherapy-containing groups, vaccination started alongside temozolomide cycles, whereas in patients who had radiotherapy alone it started 4-6 weeks after radiotherapy. For exploratory analyses, longitudinal TCRB deep sequencing was carried out in 25 treated patients wherever samples were available. Of the 32 patients who were treated, around 62% were male and roughly 38% were female, and the mean age was around 41 years. Prior to enrollment, standard therapy consisting of radiotherapy alone, temozolomide alone, or radiochemotherapy with temozolomide had been administered to patients, with the combination being received by most patients. The week-35 safety follow-up was designated visit V12, and the week-47 end of study was designated visit V13. Six visits were used for peripheral blood collection: V03 (baseline), V05, V07, V10, V12 and V13. Summary of the overall study and its limitations: Across multiple MHC alleles, vaccine-induced immune responses were seen in around 94% of patients. No apparent relationship was observed between pseudoprogression and alterations in the top peripheral T cell clonotypes detected by TCRB sequencing. According to the authors, sample limitations meant that analyses of patient blood samples could not be reproduced. Availability determined which PBMC samples were chosen for TCRB deep sequencing.

From a lookup of the germline V gene, CDR1 and CDR2 are SGHRS and YFSETQ. The CDR3 goes from the cysteine to the phenylalanine over 14 residues. Of all the DNA, just the CDR3 is kept, 42 bases in frame from base 1. The germline V and J ends show losses of 4 bases and 6 bases respectively, and no gene match explains 3 bases of the junction. Remarks on this clone: Its antigen is not yet known. Per-nucleotide qualities are absent, and no much larger clonotype sits a single base away.

Receptor libraries were prepared by the immunoSEQ multiplex PCR assay. Rearranged TCR beta chain sequences were amplified with the hsTCRB Kit following the manufacturer's protocol. An Illumina MiSeq was used to sequence the TCRB libraries. The original pipeline was this. The proprietary platform of the kit vendor was used for demultiplexing, trimming and gene mapping. Held by TCRdb, this immuneACCESS table contains in-frame sequences only and omits some clones. Under half of the omission traces to an unresolved V gene where checked; the cause of the rest is unknown. That table gives V, J and clone size, and the DNA gave D and trimming. This sample lists about 50,000 clones; roughly 80% were detected once. The ten largest clones capture 4.3% of the sample. The sample's time point label, decoded: week 47, end of study. Each vaccine dose, consisting of 300 ug of a 20-mer mutant IDH1 peptide in Montanide, was administered subcutaneously with topical imiquimod. Across visits V03 through V10, patients got a total of eight vaccinations, given in weeks 1, 3, 5, 7, 11, 15, 19 and 23. All donors had newly diagnosed IDH1-mutant astrocytomas of WHO grade 3 or 4 that showed loss of nuclear ATRX. The samples were drawn from NOA16, a multicentre, single-arm, open-label phase I trial in Germany that tested a mutant IDH1 peptide vaccine in humans for the first time. Genomic DNA for TCRB sequencing was isolated from EDTA blood with the DNeasy Blood and Tissue Kit.

The chain joins TRBV5-1 to TRBJ2-1; 11 of the junction bases match TRBD1. This specimen consisted of PBMCs, obtained from a glioma patient whose treatment included an IDH1 peptide vaccine. This TCR derives from a woman between 25 and 40 years old with glioma. Some clones in this sample may be carry-over from other donors' samples. DNA sequence: TGCGCCAGCAGCACGGGACAGGGGGGCAATGAGCAGTTCTTC. The encoded protein is CASSTGQGGNEQFF.